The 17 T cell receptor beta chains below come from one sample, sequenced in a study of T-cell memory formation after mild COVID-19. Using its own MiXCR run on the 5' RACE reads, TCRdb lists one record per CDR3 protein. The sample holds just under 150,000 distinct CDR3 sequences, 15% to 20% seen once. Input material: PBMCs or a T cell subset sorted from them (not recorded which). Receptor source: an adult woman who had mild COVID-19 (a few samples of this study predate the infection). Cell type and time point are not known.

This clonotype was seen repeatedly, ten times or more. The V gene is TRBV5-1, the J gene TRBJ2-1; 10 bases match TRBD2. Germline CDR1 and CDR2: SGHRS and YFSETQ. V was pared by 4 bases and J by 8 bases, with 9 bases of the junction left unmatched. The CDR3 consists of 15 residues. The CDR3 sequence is CASSRERGGLDEQFF. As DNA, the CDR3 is TGCGCCAGCAGCCGGGAGCGGGGGGGCCTCGATGAGCAGTTCTTC.

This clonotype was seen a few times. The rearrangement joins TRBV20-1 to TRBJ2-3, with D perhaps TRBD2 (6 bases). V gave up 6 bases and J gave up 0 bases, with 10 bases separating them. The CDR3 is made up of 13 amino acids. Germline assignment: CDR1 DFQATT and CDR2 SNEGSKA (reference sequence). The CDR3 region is CSAPGTSTDTQYF. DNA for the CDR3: TGCAGTGCACCCGGGACTAGCACAGATACGCAGTATTTT.

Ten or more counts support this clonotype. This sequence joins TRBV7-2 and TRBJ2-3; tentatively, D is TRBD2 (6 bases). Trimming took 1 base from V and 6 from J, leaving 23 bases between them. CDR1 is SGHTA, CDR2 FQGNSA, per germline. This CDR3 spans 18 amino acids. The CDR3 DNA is TGTGCCAGCAGCTTAGTGGGGGAGTATGGGGGAGGCATGGATACGCAGTATTTT. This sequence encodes CASSLVGEYGGGMDTQYF.

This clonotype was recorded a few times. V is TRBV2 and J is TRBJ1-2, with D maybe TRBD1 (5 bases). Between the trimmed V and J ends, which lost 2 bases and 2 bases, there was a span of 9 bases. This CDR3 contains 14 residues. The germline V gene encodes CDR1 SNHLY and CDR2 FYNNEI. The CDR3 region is CASSELGTNYGYTF. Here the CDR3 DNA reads TGTGCCAGCAGTGAATTAGGGACCAACTATGGCTACACCTTC.

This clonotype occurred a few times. The CDR3 DNA follows: TGCGCCAGCAGCTTGGAGGGCGCGGGGGAGACCCAGTACTTC. This sequence encodes CASSLEGAGETQYF. The rearrangement joins TRBV5-1 to TRBJ2-5; tentatively, D is TRBD2 (6 bases). Trimming removed 0 bases from V and 5 bases from J, with 11 bases in between. From germline, CDR1 is SGHRS and CDR2 YFSETQ. The CDR3 spans 14 residues.

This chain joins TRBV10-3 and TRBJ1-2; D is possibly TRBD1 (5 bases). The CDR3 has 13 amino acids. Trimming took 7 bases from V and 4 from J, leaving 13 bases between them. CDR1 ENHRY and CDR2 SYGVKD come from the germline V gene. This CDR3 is CAITSDKTYGYTF. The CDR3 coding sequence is TGTGCCATCACCTCGGACAAAACCTATGGCTACACCTTC.

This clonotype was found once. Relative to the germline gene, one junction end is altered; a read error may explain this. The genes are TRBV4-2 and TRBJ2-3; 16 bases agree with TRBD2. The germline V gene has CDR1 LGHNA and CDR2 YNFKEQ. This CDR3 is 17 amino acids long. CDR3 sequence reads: CDSSQAGTSGRADTQYF. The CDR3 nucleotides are TGTGACAGCAGCCAAGCCGGGACTAGCGGGAGGGCAGATACGCAGTATTTT.

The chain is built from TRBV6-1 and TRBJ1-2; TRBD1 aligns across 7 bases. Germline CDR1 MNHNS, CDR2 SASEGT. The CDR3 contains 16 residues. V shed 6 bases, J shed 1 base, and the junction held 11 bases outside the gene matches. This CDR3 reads CASSGKGTEINYGYTF. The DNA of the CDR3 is TGTGCCAGCAGCGGGAAGGGGACAGAAATTAACTATGGCTACACCTTC.

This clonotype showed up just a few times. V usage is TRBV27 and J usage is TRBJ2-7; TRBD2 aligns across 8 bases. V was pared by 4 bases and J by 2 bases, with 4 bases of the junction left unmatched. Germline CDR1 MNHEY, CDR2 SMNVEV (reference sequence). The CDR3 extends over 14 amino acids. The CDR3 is CASSSIAGTYEQYF. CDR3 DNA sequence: TGTGCCAGCAGTTCCATAGCGGGGACCTACGAGCAGTACTTC.

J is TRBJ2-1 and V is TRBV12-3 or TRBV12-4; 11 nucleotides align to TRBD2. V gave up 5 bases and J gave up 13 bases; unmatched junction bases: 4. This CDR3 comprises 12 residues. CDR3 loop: CASSEGLAVQFF. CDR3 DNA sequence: TGTGCCAGCAGTGAGGGACTAGCGGTCCAGTTCTTC.

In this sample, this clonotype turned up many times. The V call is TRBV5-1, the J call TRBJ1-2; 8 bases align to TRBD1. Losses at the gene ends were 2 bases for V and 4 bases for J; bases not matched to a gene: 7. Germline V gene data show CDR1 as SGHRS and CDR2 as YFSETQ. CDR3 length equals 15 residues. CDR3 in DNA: TGCGCCAGCAGCTTCGACAGGGGAGAGATCTATGGCTACACCTTC. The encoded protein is CASSFDRGEIYGYTF.

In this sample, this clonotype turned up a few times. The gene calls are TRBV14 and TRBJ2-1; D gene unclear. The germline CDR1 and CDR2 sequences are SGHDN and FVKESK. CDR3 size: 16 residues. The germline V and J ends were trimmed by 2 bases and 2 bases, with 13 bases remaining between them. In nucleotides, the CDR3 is TGTGCCAGCAGCCAACTCCAGAAGTTGCCCTACAATGAGCAGTTCTTC. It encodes CASSQLQKLPYNEQFF.

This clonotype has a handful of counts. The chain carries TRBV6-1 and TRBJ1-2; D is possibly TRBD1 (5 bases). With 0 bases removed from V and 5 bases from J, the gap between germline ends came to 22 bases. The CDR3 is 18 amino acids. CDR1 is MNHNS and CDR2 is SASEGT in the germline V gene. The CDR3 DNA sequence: TGTGCCAGCAGTGAAGCGAGGGGCCACCTCGGGAGAGGGTATGGCTACACCTTC. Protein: CASSEARGHLGRGYGYTF.

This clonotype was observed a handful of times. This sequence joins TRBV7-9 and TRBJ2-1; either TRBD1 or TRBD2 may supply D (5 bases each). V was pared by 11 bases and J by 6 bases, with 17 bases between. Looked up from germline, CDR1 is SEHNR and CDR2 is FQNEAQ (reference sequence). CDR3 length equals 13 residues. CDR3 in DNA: TGTGCCGACAAGAAAGGGACGGGCAATGAGCAGTTCTTC. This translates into CADKKGTGNEQFF.

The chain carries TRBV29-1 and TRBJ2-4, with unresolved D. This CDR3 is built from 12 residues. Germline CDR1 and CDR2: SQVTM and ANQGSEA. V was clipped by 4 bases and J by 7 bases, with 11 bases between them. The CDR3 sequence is CSVGGNGNIQYF. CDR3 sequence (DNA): TGCAGCGTTGGGGGTAACGGGAACATTCAGTACTTC.

CDR3 amino acids: CASSAGHSYEQYF. The CDR3 nucleotides read TGTGCCAGCTCAGCGGGGCACTCCTACGAGCAGTACTTC. The chain employs TRBV18 and TRBJ2-7, with a possible D match to TRBD2 (6 bases). CDR1 is KGHSH, CDR2 LQKENI, per germline. The CDR3 runs 13 residues. Trimming left V 5 bases short and J 0 bases short, with 8 bases between. Full variable domain (remainder filled in from reference TRBV18 and TRBJ2-7): NAGVMQNPRHLVRRRGQEARLRCSPMKGHSHVYWYRQLPEEGLKFMVYLQKENIIDESGMPKERFSAEFPKEGPSILRIQQVVRGDSAAYFCASSAGHSYEQYFGPGTRLTVT.

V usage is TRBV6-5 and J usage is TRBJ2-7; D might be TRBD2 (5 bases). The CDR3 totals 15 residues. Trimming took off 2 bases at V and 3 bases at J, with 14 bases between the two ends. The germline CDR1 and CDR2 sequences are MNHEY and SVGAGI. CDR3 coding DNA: TGTGCCAGCAGTTACCTGGCTCGGGGAGACTACGAGCAGTACTTC. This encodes CASSYLARGDYEQYF.